There are a few counts of the clone carrying this TCR beta chain. Its antigen is not known. The data are from a study of beta chain features in type 1 diabetes. At the level of the study: The study found patients and healthy donors alike in age, gender and cell yields. The study examined roughly 100 million sorted cells across all samples. Overall study results and limits: PCR might preferentially amplify shorter templates, equally in patients and controls. More deletions and fewer insertions at VDJ junctions were seen in type 1 diabetes patients.

Expressed TCRB transcripts were sequenced, since all the RNA that had been isolated was reverse transcribed. Profiled with immunoSEQ multiplex PCR; TCRdb holds only in-frame clones, not every one. The sample carries under 400,000 clones, 10% to 15% recorded once. The germline gives CDR1 SNHLY, CDR2 FYNNEI. V shed 5 bases and J 7 bases; nucleotides not matched to a gene: 8. This CDR3 is 16 amino acids long. The sample was naive CD4+ T cells from blood. The chain uses TRBV2 and TRBJ2-7, with 16 bases that match TRBD2. The source of this sequence is a man aged 18 to 35 in good health. The CDR3 protein is CASSRGTSGRAREQYF. DNA of the CDR3: TGTGCCAGCAGTCGTGGGACTAGCGGGAGGGCGAGGGAGCAGTACTTC.